A selection of T cell receptor beta chains follows, all from one sample in a study of molecular identifiers for immune sequencing clone quantification. TCRdb re-called the PCR reads through MiXCR, storing one row per CDR3 protein. The sample lists approximately 100,000 distinct CDR3 sequences; roughly a third were seen once. Sequenced material: naive CD8+ T cells from blood, with Jurkat cell RNA spiked in. The receptors stem from a human donor in good health. Some libraries in this study had Jurkat cell RNA spiked in. Each CDR3 is given with its conserved first and last residue. The order of the fields is D gene, J gene, clone size, V gene, CDR3 DNA, CDR3 protein. The D gene is left open where the match is weak. Clone size is not always given. Where it is, it says once, few, many or a class for expanded clones.

D gene: .
J gene: TRBJ1-1
clone size: .
V gene: TRBV27
CDR3 DNA: TGTGCCAGCAGTTGGGACACTCGCACTGAAGCTGTCTTT
CDR3 protein: CASSWDTRTEAVF

D gene: .
J gene: TRBJ2-7
clone size: .
V gene: TRBV7-8
CDR3 DNA: TGTGCCAGCAGCCCACCCGATCTGAACGAGCAGTACTTC
CDR3 protein: CASSPPDLNEQYF

D gene: .
J gene: TRBJ2-1
clone size: many
V gene: TRBV4-3
CDR3 DNA: TGCGCCAGCAGCCCCGTACTATCCTCCTACAATGAGCAGTTCTTC
CDR3 protein: CASSPVLSSYNEQFF

D gene: TRBD1
J gene: TRBJ2-7
clone size: many
V gene: TRBV6-1
CDR3 DNA: TGTGCCAGCAGCTATGGACAGGCCACCTACGAGCAGTACTTC
CDR3 protein: CASSYGQATYEQYF

D gene: TRBD2
J gene: TRBJ2-7
clone size: .
V gene: TRBV2
CDR3 DNA: TGTGCCAGCAGTGATCGTGGGAGGGGAGAAGAGCAGAACTTC
CDR3 protein: CASSDRGRGEEQNF

D gene: .
J gene: TRBJ2-7
clone size: .
V gene: TRBV7-9
CDR3 DNA: TGTGCCAGCAGCGGCGCAGCGTACGAGCAGTACTTC
CDR3 protein: CASSGAAYEQYF

D gene: .
J gene: TRBJ1-1
clone size: .
V gene: TRBV7-3
CDR3 DNA: TGTGCCAGCAGCTCAGACAGCGGAAAAGCTTTCTTT
CDR3 protein: CASSSDSGKAFF

D gene: TRBD2
J gene: TRBJ2-1
clone size: .
V gene: TRBV4-3
CDR3 DNA: TGCGCCAGCAGCCAATCTAGCGGGATTGAGCAGTTCTTC
CDR3 protein: CASSQSSGIEQFF

D gene: TRBD2
J gene: TRBJ2-3
clone size: many
V gene: TRBV29-1
CDR3 DNA: TGCAGCGTTGAAATTTTGACTAGCGGGAGAGTGCAGTATTTT
CDR3 protein: CSVEILTSGRVQYF

D gene: TRBD1
J gene: TRBJ1-4
clone size: few
V gene: TRBV20-1
CDR3 DNA: TGCAGTGCTAAAGAAGCAGGGGGCGCAAAACTGTTTTTT
CDR3 protein: CSAKEAGGAKLFF

D gene: .
J gene: TRBJ2-1
clone size: few
V gene: TRBV9
CDR3 DNA: TGTGCCAGCAGCGCGACCACTAGGTTCCACAATGAGCAGTTCTTC
CDR3 protein: CASSATTRFHNEQFF

D gene: .
J gene: TRBJ1-1
clone size: few
V gene: TRBV20-1
CDR3 DNA: TGCAGTGCCCGACCAGGGTATGACACTGAAGCTTTCTTT
CDR3 protein: CSARPGYDTEAFF

D gene: TRBD2
J gene: TRBJ2-3
clone size: .
V gene: TRBV4-3
CDR3 DNA: TGCGCCAGCAGCCGTCTCGCGGGAGGGAAAGATACGCAGTATTTT
CDR3 protein: CASSRLAGGKDTQYF

D gene: .
J gene: TRBJ2-7
clone size: many
V gene: TRBV7-8
CDR3 DNA: TGTGCCAGCAGCTTAGGGGCAAGCTCAATCAGCTCCTACGAGCAGTACTTC
CDR3 protein: CASSLGASSISSYEQYF

D gene: .
J gene: TRBJ2-7
clone size: .
V gene: TRBV7-6
CDR3 DNA: TGTGCCAGCAGCTTAGAGGGGATTAGCGAGCAGTACTTC
CDR3 protein: CASSLEGISEQYF

D gene: .
J gene: TRBJ2-1
clone size: few
V gene: TRBV5-6
CDR3 DNA: TGTGCCAGCACCAAGAGCGCTAGCTCCTACAATGAGCAGTTCTTC
CDR3 protein: CASTKSASSYNEQFF

D gene: TRBD1
J gene: TRBJ2-7
clone size: .
V gene: TRBV16
CDR3 DNA: TGTGCCAGCAGCCACAGGAGCCAGGGGGAAGTCTCCTACGAGCAGTACTTC
CDR3 protein: CASSHRSQGEVSYEQYF

D gene: TRBD1
J gene: TRBJ2-1
clone size: .
V gene: TRBV12-3/TRBV12-4
CDR3 DNA: TGTGCCAGCAGGAAACAGGGGGCGCAGGATGAGCAGTTCTTC
CDR3 protein: CASRKQGAQDEQFF

D gene: .
J gene: TRBJ2-7
clone size: few
V gene: TRBV20-1
CDR3 DNA: TGCAGTGCTTTGACCCTTAACGAGCAGTACTTC
CDR3 protein: CSALTLNEQYF

D gene: .
J gene: TRBJ1-6
clone size: few
V gene: TRBV15
CDR3 DNA: TGTGCCACCAGCAGAGATAGTCCCAAGACACCCCTCCACTTT
CDR3 protein: CATSRDSPKTPLHF

D gene: .
J gene: TRBJ2-5
clone size: .
V gene: TRBV15
CDR3 DNA: TGTGCCACCAGCAGAGATGGGGAGCCCCAGTACTTC
CDR3 protein: CATSRDGEPQYF

D gene: .
J gene: TRBJ2-7
clone size: .
V gene: TRBV11-2
CDR3 DNA: TGTGCCAGCAGCTTAGGTTCCGGGCACGAGCAGTACTTC
CDR3 protein: CASSLGSGHEQYF

D gene: .
J gene: TRBJ2-1
clone size: .
V gene: TRBV28
CDR3 DNA: TGTGCCAGCAGTCCCAGCCGCCCCTCCTACAATGAGCAGTTCTTC
CDR3 protein: CASSPSRPSYNEQFF

D gene: TRBD2
J gene: TRBJ2-5
clone size: many
V gene: TRBV5-4
CDR3 DNA: TGTGCCAGCAGCCGGAGCGGGACCCTTCAAGAGACCCAGTACTTC
CDR3 protein: CASSRSGTLQETQYF